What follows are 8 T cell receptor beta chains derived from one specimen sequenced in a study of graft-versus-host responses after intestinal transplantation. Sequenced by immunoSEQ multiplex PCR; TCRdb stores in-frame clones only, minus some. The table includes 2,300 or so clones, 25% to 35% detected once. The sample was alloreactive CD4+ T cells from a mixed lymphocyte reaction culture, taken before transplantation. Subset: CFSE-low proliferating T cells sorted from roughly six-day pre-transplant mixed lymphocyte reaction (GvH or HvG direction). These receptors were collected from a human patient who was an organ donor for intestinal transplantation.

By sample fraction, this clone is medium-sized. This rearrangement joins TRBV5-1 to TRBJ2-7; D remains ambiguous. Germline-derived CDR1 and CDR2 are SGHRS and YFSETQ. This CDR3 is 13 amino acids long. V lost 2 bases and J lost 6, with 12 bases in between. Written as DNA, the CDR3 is TGCGCCAGCAGCTTCTCTCTCGGTTTCGAGCAGTACTTC. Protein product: CASSFSLGFEQYF.

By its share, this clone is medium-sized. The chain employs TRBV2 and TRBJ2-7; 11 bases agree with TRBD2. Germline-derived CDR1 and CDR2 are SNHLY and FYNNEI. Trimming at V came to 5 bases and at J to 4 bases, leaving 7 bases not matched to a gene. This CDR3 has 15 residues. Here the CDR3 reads CASSWGRLAGYEQYF. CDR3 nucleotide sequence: TGTGCCAGCAGTTGGGGTAGACTAGCGGGATACGAGCAGTACTTC.

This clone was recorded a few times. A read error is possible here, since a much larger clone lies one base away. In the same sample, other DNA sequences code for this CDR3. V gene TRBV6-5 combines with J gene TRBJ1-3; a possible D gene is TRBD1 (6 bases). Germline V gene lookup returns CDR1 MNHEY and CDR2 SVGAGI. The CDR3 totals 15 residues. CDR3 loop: CASSYGGVSGNTIYF. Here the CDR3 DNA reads TGTGCTAGCAGTTACGGGGGCGTATCTGGAAACACCATATATTTT.

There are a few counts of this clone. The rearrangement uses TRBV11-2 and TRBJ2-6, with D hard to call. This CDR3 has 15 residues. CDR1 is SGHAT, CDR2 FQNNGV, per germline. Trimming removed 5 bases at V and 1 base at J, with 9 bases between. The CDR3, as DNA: TGTGCCAGCAGCCTACTCATGTCTGGGGCCAACGTCCTGACTTTC. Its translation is CASSLLMSGANVLTF.

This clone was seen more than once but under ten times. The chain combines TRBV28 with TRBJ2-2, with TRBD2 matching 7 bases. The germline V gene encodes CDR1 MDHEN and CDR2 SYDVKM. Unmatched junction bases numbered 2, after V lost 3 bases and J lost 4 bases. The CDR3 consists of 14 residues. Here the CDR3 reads CASSLGGSTGELFF. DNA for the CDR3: TGTGCCAGCAGTTTGGGAGGGAGCACCGGGGAGCTGTTTTTT.

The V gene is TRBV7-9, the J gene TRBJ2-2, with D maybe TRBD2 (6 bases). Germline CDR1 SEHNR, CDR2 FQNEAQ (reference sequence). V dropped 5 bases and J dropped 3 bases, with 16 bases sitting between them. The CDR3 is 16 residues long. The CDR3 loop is CASSPPIGSYTGELFF. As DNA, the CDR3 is TGTGCCAGCAGCCCTCCTATCGGGAGTTACACCGGGGAGCTGTTTTTT. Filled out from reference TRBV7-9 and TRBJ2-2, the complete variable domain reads DTGVSQNPRHKITKRGQNVTFRCDPISEHNRLYWYRQTLGQGPEFLTYFQNEAQLEKSRLLSDRFSAERPKGSFSTLEIQRTEQGDSAMYLCASSPPIGSYTGELFFGEGSRLTVL.

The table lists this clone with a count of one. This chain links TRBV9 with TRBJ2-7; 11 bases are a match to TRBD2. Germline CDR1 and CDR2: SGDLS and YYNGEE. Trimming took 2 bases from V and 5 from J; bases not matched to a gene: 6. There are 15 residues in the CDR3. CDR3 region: CASSVRGLADNEQYF. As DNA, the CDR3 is TGTGCCAGCAGCGTGAGGGGACTAGCGGACAACGAGCAGTACTTC.

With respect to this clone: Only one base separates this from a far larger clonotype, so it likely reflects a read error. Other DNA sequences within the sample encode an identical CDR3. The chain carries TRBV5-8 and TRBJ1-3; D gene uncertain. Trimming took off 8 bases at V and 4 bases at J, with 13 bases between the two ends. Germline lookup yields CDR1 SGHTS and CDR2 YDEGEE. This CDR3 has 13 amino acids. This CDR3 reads CASARVSGNTIYF. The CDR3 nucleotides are TGTGCCAGTGCCCGGGTGTCGGGAAACACCATATATTTT.